This T cell receptor (beta chain) originates from a study of CD8 T cells in ankylosing spondylitis. In this sample, this clonotype turned up a few times. Its antigen is not known. V was pared by 4 bases and J by 2 bases, with 15 bases between. The CDR3 sequence is 15 residues long. CDR1 is SGHDT and CDR2 is YYEEEE in the germline V gene. Study observations and caveats: From matched ankylosing spondylitis synovial fluid, disease-linked clones were reportedly recovered at significantly enriched levels.

One entry per CDR3 protein results from TCRdb running MiXCR on the 5' RACE reads. Among about 360,000 distinct CDR3 sequences, roughly 22% were seen once, and the ten largest hold about 12%. This clonotype was obtained from a male donor with ankylosing spondylitis or in good health (not recorded which). The chain carries TRBV5-6 and TRBJ2-5, with D possibly being TRBD2 (6 bases). Sequenced material: blood, either unsorted or a sorted T cell fraction (not recorded which). The CDR3 sequence is CASSMTRGAQETQYF. CDR3 in DNA: TGTGCCAGCAGCATGACTCGCGGGGCGCAAGAGACCCAGTACTTC.